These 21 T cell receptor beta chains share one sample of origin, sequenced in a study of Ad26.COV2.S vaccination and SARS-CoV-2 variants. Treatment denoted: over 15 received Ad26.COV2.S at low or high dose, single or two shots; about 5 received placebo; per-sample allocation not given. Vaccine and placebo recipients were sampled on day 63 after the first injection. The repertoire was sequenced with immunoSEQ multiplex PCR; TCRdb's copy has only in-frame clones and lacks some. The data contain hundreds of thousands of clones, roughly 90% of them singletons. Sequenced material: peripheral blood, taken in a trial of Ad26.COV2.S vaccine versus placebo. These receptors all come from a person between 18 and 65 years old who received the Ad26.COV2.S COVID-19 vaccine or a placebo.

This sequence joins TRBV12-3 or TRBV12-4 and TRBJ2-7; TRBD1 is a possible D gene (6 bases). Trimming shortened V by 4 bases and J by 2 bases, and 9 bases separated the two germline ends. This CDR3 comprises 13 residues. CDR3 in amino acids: CASSSDRTYEQYF. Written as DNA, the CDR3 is TGTGCCAGCAGTTCGGACAGAACCTACGAGCAGTACTTC.

The CDR3 DNA is TGCGCCAGCAGCTCCACGGGGACAGGAGGCTACACCTTC. It encodes CASSSTGTGGYTF. The rearrangement joins TRBV5-1 to TRBJ1-2, with 8 nucleotides matching TRBD1. Germline loops: CDR1 SGHRS, CDR2 YFSETQ. J gave up 8 bases and V 3 bases, and 6 bases lay outside the gene matches. This CDR3 is built from 13 residues.

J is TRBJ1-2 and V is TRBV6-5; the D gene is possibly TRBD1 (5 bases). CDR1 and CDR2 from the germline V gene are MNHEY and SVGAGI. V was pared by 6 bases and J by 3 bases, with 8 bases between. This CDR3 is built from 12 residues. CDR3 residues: CASRRGDYGYTF. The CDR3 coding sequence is TGTGCCAGCAGGAGGGGAGACTATGGCTACACCTTC.

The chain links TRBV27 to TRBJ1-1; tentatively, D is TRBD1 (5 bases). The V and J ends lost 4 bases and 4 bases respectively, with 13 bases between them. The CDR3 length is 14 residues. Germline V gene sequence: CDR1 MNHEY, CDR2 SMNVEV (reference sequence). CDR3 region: CASSSPGMITEAFF. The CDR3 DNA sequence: TGTGCCAGCAGTTCCCCAGGGATGATCACTGAAGCTTTCTTT.

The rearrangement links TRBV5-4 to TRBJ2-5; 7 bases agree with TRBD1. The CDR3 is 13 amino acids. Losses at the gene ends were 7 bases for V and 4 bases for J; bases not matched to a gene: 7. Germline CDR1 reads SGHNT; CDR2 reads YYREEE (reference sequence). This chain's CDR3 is CASGSTGSETQYF. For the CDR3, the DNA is TGTGCCAGCGGATCGACAGGGTCAGAGACCCAGTACTTC.

Here the CDR3 DNA reads TGTGCCAGCTCACGGGACAGGGATTTCGACGGCACAGATACGCAGTATTTT. As protein: CASSRDRDFDGTDTQYF. The chain combines TRBV18 with TRBJ2-3, with 9 bases aligning to TRBD1. The CDR3 totals 17 residues. CDR1 and CDR2 from the germline V gene are KGHSH and LQKENI. Germline trimming cut 4 bases from V and 1 base from J; bases unmatched to any gene: 9. Using reference TRBV18 and TRBJ2-3 for the parts outside the CDR3, the full variable domain is NAGVMQNPRHLVRRRGQEARLRCSPMKGHSHVYWYRQLPEEGLKFMVYLQKENIIDESGMPKERFSAEFPKEGPSILRIQQVVRGDSAAYFCASSRDRDFDGTDTQYFGPGTRLTVL.

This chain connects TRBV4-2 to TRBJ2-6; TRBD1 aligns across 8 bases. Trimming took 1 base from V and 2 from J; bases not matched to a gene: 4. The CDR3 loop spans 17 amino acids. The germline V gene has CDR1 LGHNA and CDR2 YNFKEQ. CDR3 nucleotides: TGTGCCAGCAGCCAAGCGCAGGGGGCCACTGGGGCCAACGTCCTGACTTTC. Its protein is CASSQAQGATGANVLTF.

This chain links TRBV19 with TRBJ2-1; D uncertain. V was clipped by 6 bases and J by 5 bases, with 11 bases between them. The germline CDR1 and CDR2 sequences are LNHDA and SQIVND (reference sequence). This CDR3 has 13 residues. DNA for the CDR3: TGTGCCAGTAGCGCGACGAGAAACAATGAGCAGTTCTTC. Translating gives CASSATRNNEQFF.

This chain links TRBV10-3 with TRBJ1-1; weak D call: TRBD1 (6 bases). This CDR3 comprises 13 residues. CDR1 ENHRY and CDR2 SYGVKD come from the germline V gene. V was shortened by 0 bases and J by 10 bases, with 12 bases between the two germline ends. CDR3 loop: CAISESRGSTAFF. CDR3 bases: TGTGCCATCAGTGAGTCCAGGGGATCGACAGCTTTCTTT.

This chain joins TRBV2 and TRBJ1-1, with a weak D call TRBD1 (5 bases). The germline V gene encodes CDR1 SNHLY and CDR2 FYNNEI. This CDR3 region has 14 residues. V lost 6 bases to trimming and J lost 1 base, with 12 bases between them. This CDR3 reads CASRTQGTNTEAFF. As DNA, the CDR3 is TGTGCCAGCAGGACTCAGGGCACGAACACTGAAGCTTTCTTT.

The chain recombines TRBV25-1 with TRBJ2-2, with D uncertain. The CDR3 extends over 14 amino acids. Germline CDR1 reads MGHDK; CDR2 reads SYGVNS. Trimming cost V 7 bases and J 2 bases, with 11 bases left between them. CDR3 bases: TGTGCCAGCAAGCCTTTCGGAAACACCGGGGAGCTGTTTTTT. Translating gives CASKPFGNTGELFF.

In nucleotides, the CDR3 is TGTGCCAGCAGCACACACCACCGACAGGGTCTATCTGGAAACACCATATATTTT. Protein product: CASSTHHRQGLSGNTIYF. The rearrangement links TRBV7-2 to TRBJ1-3; 7 bases map to TRBD1. With 5 bases clipped from V and 1 base from J, the junction kept 14 bases outside the gene matches. This CDR3 is 18 amino acids long. CDR1 is SGHTA, CDR2 FQGNSA, per germline. Complete variable domain (other parts from reference TRBV7-2 and TRBJ1-3): GAGVSQSPSNKVTEKGKDVELRCDPISGHTALYWYRQSLGQGLEFLIYFQGNSAPDKSGLPSDRFSAERTGGSVSTLTIQRTQQEDSAVYLCASSTHHRQGLSGNTIYFGEGSWLTVV.

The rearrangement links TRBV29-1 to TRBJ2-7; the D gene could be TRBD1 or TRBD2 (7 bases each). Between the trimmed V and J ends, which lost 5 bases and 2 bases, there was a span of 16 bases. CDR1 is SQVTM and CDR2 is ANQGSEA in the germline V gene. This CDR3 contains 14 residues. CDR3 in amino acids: CSVKGGGKAYEQYF. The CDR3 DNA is TGCAGCGTTAAGGGAGGGGGCAAGGCCTACGAGCAGTACTTC.

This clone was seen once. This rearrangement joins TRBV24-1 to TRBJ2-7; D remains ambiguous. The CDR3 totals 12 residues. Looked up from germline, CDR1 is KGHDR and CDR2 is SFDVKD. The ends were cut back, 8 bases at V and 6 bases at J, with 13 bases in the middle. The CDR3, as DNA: TGTGCCACCAAGTCCGGGCCGTGCGAGCAGTACTTC. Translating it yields CATKSGPCEQYF.

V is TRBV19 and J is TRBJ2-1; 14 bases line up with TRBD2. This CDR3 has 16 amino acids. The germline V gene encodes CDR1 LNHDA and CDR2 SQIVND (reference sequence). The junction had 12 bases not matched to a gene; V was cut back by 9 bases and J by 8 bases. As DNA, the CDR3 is TGTGCCAGCAGTGGACCCCGGACTAGCGGGAGGTATGAGCAGTTCTTC. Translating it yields CASSGPRTSGRYEQFF.

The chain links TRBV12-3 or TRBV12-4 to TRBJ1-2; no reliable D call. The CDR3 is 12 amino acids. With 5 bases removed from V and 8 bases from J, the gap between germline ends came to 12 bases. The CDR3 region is CASSAPSRGYTF. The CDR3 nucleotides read TGTGCCAGCAGTGCACCCAGTAGGGGCTACACCTTC.

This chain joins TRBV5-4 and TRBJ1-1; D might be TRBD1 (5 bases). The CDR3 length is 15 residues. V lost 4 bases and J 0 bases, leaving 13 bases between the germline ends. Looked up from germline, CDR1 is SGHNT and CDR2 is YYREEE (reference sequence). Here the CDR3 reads CASSHGGTVNTEAFF. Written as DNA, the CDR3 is TGTGCCAGCAGCCATGGAGGGACGGTGAACACTGAAGCTTTCTTT.

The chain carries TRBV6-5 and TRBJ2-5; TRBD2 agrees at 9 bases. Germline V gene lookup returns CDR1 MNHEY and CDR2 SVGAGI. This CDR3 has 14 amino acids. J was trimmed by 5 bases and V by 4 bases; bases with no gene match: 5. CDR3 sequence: CASSFVAGVETQYF. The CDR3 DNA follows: TGTGCCAGCAGTTTTGTAGCGGGAGTGGAGACCCAGTACTTC.

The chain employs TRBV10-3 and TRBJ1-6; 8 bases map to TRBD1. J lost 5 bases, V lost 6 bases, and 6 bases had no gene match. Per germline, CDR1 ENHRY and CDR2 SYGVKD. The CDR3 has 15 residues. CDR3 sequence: CAISRQGRDNSPLHF. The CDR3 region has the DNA TGTGCCATCAGCCGACAGGGGAGGGATAATTCACCCCTCCACTTT.

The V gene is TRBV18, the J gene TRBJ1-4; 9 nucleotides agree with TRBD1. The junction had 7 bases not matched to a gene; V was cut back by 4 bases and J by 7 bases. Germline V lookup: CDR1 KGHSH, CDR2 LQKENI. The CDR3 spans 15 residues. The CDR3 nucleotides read TGTGCCAGCTCACTTGCAGGACAGGGGCGTGAAAAACTGTTTTTT. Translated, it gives CASSLAGQGREKLFF. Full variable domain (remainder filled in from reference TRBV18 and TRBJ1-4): NAGVMQNPRHLVRRRGQEARLRCSPMKGHSHVYWYRQLPEEGLKFMVYLQKENIIDESGMPKERFSAEFPKEGPSILRIQQVVRGDSAAYFCASSLAGQGREKLFFGSGTQLSVL.

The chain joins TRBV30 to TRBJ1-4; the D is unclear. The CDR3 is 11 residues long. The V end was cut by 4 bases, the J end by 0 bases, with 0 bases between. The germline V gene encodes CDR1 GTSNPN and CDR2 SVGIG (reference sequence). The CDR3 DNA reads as TGTGCCTGGACAACTAATGAAAAACTGTTTTTT. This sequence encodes CAWTTNEKLFF.